What follows are 28 T cell receptor beta chains derived from one specimen sequenced in a study of OX40 agonist ivuxolimab in advanced cancers. TCRdb keeps only in-frame clones here, not all; method: immunoSEQ multiplex PCR. Counted here are 50,000 to 55,000 clones, about nine tenths occurring once; the ten biggest clones make up around 1.8%. The sample here was CD4+ or CD8+ T cells sorted from blood, taken in a trial of the OX40 agonist ivuxolimab. These receptor sequences come from an adult with an advanced solid tumor such as melanoma, head and neck, liver or kidney cancer.

This clone appeared a few times. The J gene is TRBJ2-1, the V gene TRBV15; possible D gene TRBD1, 5 bases. The CDR3 sequence is 15 residues long. Germline CDR1 reads LNHNV; CDR2 reads YYDKDF (reference sequence). V was trimmed by 0 bases and J by 2 bases, leaving 8 bases between them. The CDR3 reads CATSRDRGTYNEQFF. The CDR3 bases are TGTGCCACCAGCAGAGATAGGGGAACCTACAATGAGCAGTTCTTC.

CDR3: CASNQGLNYGYTF. CDR3 sequence (DNA): TGTGCCAGCAACCAGGGACTTAACTATGGCTACACCTTC. This chain links TRBV28 with TRBJ1-2; possible D gene TRBD1, 5 bases. Germline V gene lookup returns CDR1 MDHEN and CDR2 SYDVKM. V was clipped by 7 bases and J by 1 base, with 10 bases between them. The CDR3 covers 13 residues.

The rearrangement links TRBV5-6 to TRBJ2-5; D might be TRBD2 (6 bases). Looked up from germline, CDR1 is SGHDT and CDR2 is YYEEEE. The ends were cut back, 5 bases at V and 9 bases at J, with 17 bases in the middle. The CDR3 loop spans 13 amino acids. DNA of the CDR3: TGTGCCAGCAGGGAGGGTCGGGCAGGAGCCCAGTACTTC. Translation gives CASREGRAGAQYF.

The V gene is TRBV6-5, the J gene TRBJ1-3; D gene unclear. This CDR3 has 15 amino acids. Trimming pared 2 bases from V and 0 bases from J, leaving 8 bases between. The germline V gene encodes CDR1 MNHEY and CDR2 SVGAGI. The CDR3 loop reads CASSYGPSSGNTIYF. The CDR3 coding sequence is TGTGCCAGCAGTTACGGACCTAGCTCTGGAAACACCATATATTTT.

The gene calls are TRBV6-5 and TRBJ1-6, with D possibly TRBD1 on 5 matching bases. Germline-derived CDR1 and CDR2 are MNHEY and SVGAGI. The CDR3 loop spans 16 amino acids. V was trimmed by 4 bases and J by 9 bases, leaving 19 bases between them. DNA of the CDR3: TGTGCCAGCAGTTCCAGGGACCTGGGAGGACTTTCACCCCTCCACTTT. It translates to CASSSRDLGGLSPLHF.

This chain joins TRBV7-2 and TRBJ1-1; no firm D call. This CDR3 is built from 14 residues. The V end was cut by 6 bases, the J end by 1 base, with 12 bases between. Germline V lookup: CDR1 SGHTA, CDR2 FQGNSA. This CDR3 reads CASSASGPNTEAFF. In DNA form, the CDR3 reads TGTGCCAGCAGTGCTTCTGGGCCGAACACTGAAGCTTTCTTT.

J is TRBJ1-6 and V is TRBV6-5, with no clear D. V lost 7 bases and J 11 bases, leaving 15 bases between the germline ends. The CDR3 contains 13 residues. Germline CDR1 reads MNHEY; CDR2 reads SVGAGI. The CDR3 region has the DNA TGTGCCAGCATTATACACCTCGGGGCACCCCTCCACTTT. It encodes CASIIHLGAPLHF.

The V call is TRBV7-6, the J call TRBJ2-3; D is uncertain. V was shortened by 0 bases and J by 8 bases, with 12 bases between the two germline ends. There are 14 residues in the CDR3. Looked up from germline, CDR1 is SGHVS and CDR2 is FNYEAQ. CDR3 DNA: TGTGCCAGCAGCTTAGCAGGGTCCTCCGGTACGCAGTATTTT. Its protein product is CASSLAGSSGTQYF. Complete variable domain (other parts from reference TRBV7-6 and TRBJ2-3): GAGVSQSPRYKVTKRGQDVALRCDPISGHVSLYWYRQALGQGPEFLTYFNYEAQQDKSGLPNDRFSAERPEGSISTLTIQRTEQRDSAMYRCASSLAGSSGTQYFGPGTRLTVL.

The V call is TRBV28, the J call TRBJ2-2; D not certain. This CDR3 contains 11 residues. Trimming took off 4 bases at V and 7 bases at J, with 4 bases between the two ends. The germline CDR1 and CDR2 sequences are MDHEN and SYDVKM. This CDR3 is CASSYLGELFF. CDR3 in DNA: TGTGCCAGCAGTTATCTCGGGGAGCTGTTTTTT.

The chain carries TRBV9 and TRBJ2-2; TRBD1 matches at 8 bases. There are 14 residues in the CDR3. V gave up 5 bases and J gave up 5 bases; unmatched junction bases: 5. Germline V gene lookup returns CDR1 SGDLS and CDR2 YYNGEE. The CDR3 sequence: CASRGQGSTGELFF. CDR3 bases: TGTGCCAGCAGAGGACAGGGTTCTACCGGGGAGCTGTTTTTT.

The chain links TRBV19 to TRBJ1-5; D is possibly TRBD1 (5 bases). V was pared by 4 bases and J by 1 base, with 17 bases between. Germline CDR1 LNHDA, CDR2 SQIVND (reference sequence). This CDR3 is 17 amino acids long. DNA for the CDR3: TGTGCCAGTAGTAGCCAGGCAGGGTCGGGAAGCAATCAGCCCCAGCATTTT. It specifies CASSSQAGSGSNQPQHF.

V gene TRBV5-1 combines with J gene TRBJ1-2, with 10 nucleotides matching TRBD1. The V segment lost 4 bases and the J segment 4 bases; nucleotides outside the gene matches: 7. CDR1 SGHRS and CDR2 YFSETQ come from the germline V gene. This CDR3 is 15 amino acids long. CDR3 residues: CASSQAGQGSYGYTF. The CDR3 DNA reads as TGCGCCAGCAGCCAAGCGGGACAGGGGAGCTATGGCTACACCTTC.

The chain uses TRBV7-9 and TRBJ1-4; D gene unclear. With 5 bases removed from V and 0 bases from J, the gap between germline ends came to 4 bases. The CDR3 runs 13 residues. From germline, CDR1 is SEHNR and CDR2 FQNEAQ (reference sequence). The DNA of the CDR3 is TGTGCCAGCAGCCCCGCAACTAATGAAAAACTGTTTTTT. Protein product: CASSPATNEKLFF. Filled out from reference TRBV7-9 and TRBJ1-4, the complete variable domain reads DTGVSQNPRHKITKRGQNVTFRCDPISEHNRLYWYRQTLGQGPEFLTYFQNEAQLEKSRLLSDRFSAERPKGSFSTLEIQRTEQGDSAMYLCASSPATNEKLFFGSGTQLSVL.

V usage is TRBV30 and J usage is TRBJ2-2, with D unresolved. Trimming removed 4 bases at V and 5 bases at J, with 5 bases between. This CDR3 is built from 11 residues. Per the germline V gene, CDR1 is GTSNPN and CDR2 is SVGIG (reference sequence). CDR3 DNA sequence: TGTGCCTGGACAGTTACCGGGGAGCTGTTTTTT. Residues: CAWTVTGELFF.

The rearrangement links TRBV13 to TRBJ2-2; D possibly matches TRBD1 or TRBD2 (5 bases each). Trimming took 2 bases from V and 6 from J, leaving 16 bases between them. Germline V gene lookup returns CDR1 PRHDT and CDR2 FYEKMQ (reference sequence). There are 16 residues in the CDR3. The CDR3 loop is CASSLLPGRDPGELFF. In DNA form, the CDR3 reads TGTGCCAGCAGCTTACTGCCAGGGAGAGACCCCGGGGAGCTGTTTTTT. The full variable domain, with the rest looked up from reference TRBV13 and TRBJ2-2, is AAGVIQSPRHLIKEKRETATLKCYPIPRHDTVYWYQQGPGQDPQFLISFYEKMQSDKGSIPDRFSAQQFSDYHSELNMSSLELGDSALYFCASSLLPGRDPGELFFGEGSRLTVL.

The chain uses TRBV7-9 and TRBJ2-1; no firm D call. V dropped 1 base and J dropped 0 bases, with 7 bases sitting between them. Germline loops: CDR1 SEHNR, CDR2 FQNEAQ (reference sequence). The CDR3 covers 15 residues. CDR3: CASSLGLSSYNEQFF. The CDR3 coding sequence is TGTGCCAGCAGCTTAGGGCTGAGCTCCTACAATGAGCAGTTCTTC.

The J gene is TRBJ1-1, the V gene TRBV7-2, with D perhaps TRBD1 (5 bases). Trimming pared 0 bases from V and 3 bases from J, leaving 11 bases between. CDR3 length: 15 residues. From germline, CDR1 is SGHTA and CDR2 FQGNSA. The CDR3 nucleotides are TGTGCCAGCAGCTTAGCCTGGGGCTTGGACACTGAAGCTTTCTTT. Residues: CASSLAWGLDTEAFF.

V gene TRBV6-5 combines with J gene TRBJ1-4, with TRBD1 as a possible D gene (5 bases). The V gene's germline CDR1 is MNHEY and CDR2 SVGAGI. CDR3 length equals 15 residues. V gave up 10 bases and J gave up 4 bases, with 19 bases separating them. CDR3: CATRTSGGGNEKLFF. In DNA form, the CDR3 reads TGTGCCACCCGGACCAGTGGGGGGGGTAATGAAAAACTGTTTTTT.

This clone was recorded a few times. The V and J genes are TRBV6-6 and TRBJ1-1, with 7 bases aligning to TRBD1. Germline CDR1 and CDR2: MNHNY and SVGAGI (reference sequence). V shed 5 bases, J shed 4 bases, and the junction held 7 bases outside the gene matches. The CDR3 extends over 14 amino acids. Here the CDR3 reads CASSQTNRGTEAFF. The CDR3 DNA is TGTGCCAGCAGTCAGACCAACAGGGGCACTGAAGCTTTCTTT.

The chain links TRBV5-1 to TRBJ2-5; D unresolved. The CDR3 covers 13 residues. Germline V gene lookup returns CDR1 SGHRS and CDR2 YFSETQ. The V gene lost 3 bases and the J gene lost 1 base, with 7 bases spanning the gap. CDR3 coding DNA: TGCGCCAGCAGCTCCGGACCCCAAGAGACCCAGTACTTC. This gives the protein CASSSGPQETQYF.

The chain couples TRBV5-4 to TRBJ1-5; D remains ambiguous. This CDR3 region has 13 residues. Germline CDR1 SGHNT, CDR2 YYREEE (reference sequence). Trimming pared 4 bases from V and 2 bases from J, leaving 7 bases between. The CDR3 region is CASSPHRNQPQHF. CDR3 DNA sequence: TGTGCCAGCAGCCCCCATCGCAATCAGCCCCAGCATTTT.

V usage is TRBV6-1 and J usage is TRBJ1-1; D is unclear. Trimming shortened V by 3 bases and J by 0 bases, and 8 bases separated the two germline ends. Germline values: CDR1 MNHNS, CDR2 SASEGT. The CDR3 consists of 14 residues. The CDR3 region is CASSDGSLNTEAFF. The CDR3, as DNA: TGTGCCAGCAGTGACGGGAGCTTGAACACTGAAGCTTTCTTT.

This CDR3 is CASSLDSAGGLDTQYF. DNA of the CDR3: TGTGCCAGCAGCTTAGATTCCGCGGGGGGCCTAGATACGCAGTATTTT. This chain connects TRBV11-3 to TRBJ2-3; TRBD2 matches at 8 bases. This CDR3 region has 16 residues. Germline-derived CDR1 and CDR2 are SGHNT and YENEEA. V was pared by 0 bases and J by 5 bases, with 7 bases of the junction left unmatched. The complete variable domain, with remaining parts taken from reference TRBV11-3 and TRBJ2-3, reads EAGVVQSPRYKIIEKKQPVAFWCNPISGHNTLYWYLQNLGQGPELLIRYENEEAVDDSQLPKDRFSAERLKGVDSTLKIQPAELGDSAVYLCASSLDSAGGLDTQYFGPGTRLTVL.

This clone was seen only a few times. The chain has TRBV19 and TRBJ1-1; D possibly corresponds to TRBD1 (6 bases). V was cut by 9 bases and J by 1 base, with 12 bases left in between. Germline V CDR1 and CDR2: LNHDA, SQIVND (reference sequence). This CDR3 contains 13 residues. The CDR3 region is CASRQDKNTEAFF. As DNA, the CDR3 is TGTGCCAGCCGACAGGATAAGAACACTGAAGCTTTCTTT.

The chain is built from TRBV27 and TRBJ2-1, with TRBD2 matching 8 bases. Trimming cost V 5 bases and J 7 bases; bases outside gene matches: 13. The CDR3 is 16 amino acids. CDR1 and CDR2 (germline): MNHEY, SMNVEV (reference sequence). In DNA, the CDR3 is TGTGCCAGCAGTCCAGATTTAGCGGGAAGGGATAATGAGCAGTTCTTC. It encodes CASSPDLAGRDNEQFF.

V gene TRBV6-6 combines with J gene TRBJ2-7; TRBD1 matches at 9 bases. The germline V gene has CDR1 MNHNY and CDR2 SVGAGI (reference sequence). V shed 5 bases and J 3 bases; nucleotides not matched to a gene: 5. This CDR3 has 14 residues. CDR3 sequence (DNA): TGTGCCAGCAGTCAGCCGGGACAGGGCTACGAGCAGTACTTC. This translates into CASSQPGQGYEQYF.

The V and J genes are TRBV6-1 and TRBJ1-4; the D is unclear. The CDR3 is 14 residues long. Per the germline V gene, CDR1 is MNHNS and CDR2 is SASEGT. Trimming took 8 bases from V and 7 from J, leaving 17 bases between them. The CDR3 DNA follows: TGTGCCAGCCGTCGGGCAGGTCTTGGTGAAAAACTGTTTTTT. It yields the protein CASRRAGLGEKLFF.

The chain uses TRBV29-1 and TRBJ2-2, with D possibly matching TRBD2 (6 bases). Trimming took 4 bases from V and 0 from J, leaving 9 bases between them. CDR1 is SQVTM and CDR2 is ANQGSEA in the germline V gene. The CDR3 is 14 residues long. This CDR3 is CSVAGTPNTGELFF. The CDR3 DNA reads as TGCAGCGTTGCCGGGACTCCGAACACCGGGGAGCTGTTTTTT.